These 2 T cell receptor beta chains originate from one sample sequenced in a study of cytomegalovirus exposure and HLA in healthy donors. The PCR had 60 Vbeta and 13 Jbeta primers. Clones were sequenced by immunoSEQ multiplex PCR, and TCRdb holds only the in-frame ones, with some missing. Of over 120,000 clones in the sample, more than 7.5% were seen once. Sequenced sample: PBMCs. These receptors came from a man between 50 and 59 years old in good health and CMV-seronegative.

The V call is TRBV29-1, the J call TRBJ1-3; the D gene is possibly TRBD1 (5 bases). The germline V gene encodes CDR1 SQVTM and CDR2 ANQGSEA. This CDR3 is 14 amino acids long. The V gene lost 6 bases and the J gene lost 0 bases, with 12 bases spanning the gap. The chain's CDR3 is CSVPHRYSGNTIYF. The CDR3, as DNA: TGCAGCGTCCCTCACAGGTACTCTGGAAACACCATATATTTT.

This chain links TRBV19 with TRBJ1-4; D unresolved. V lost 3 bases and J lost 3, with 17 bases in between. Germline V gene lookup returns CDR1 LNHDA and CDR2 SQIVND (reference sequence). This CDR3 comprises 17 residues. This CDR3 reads CASSIGGLRSANEKLFF. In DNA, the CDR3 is TGTGCCAGTAGTATTGGAGGCCTAAGGTCGGCTAATGAAAAACTGTTTTTT.